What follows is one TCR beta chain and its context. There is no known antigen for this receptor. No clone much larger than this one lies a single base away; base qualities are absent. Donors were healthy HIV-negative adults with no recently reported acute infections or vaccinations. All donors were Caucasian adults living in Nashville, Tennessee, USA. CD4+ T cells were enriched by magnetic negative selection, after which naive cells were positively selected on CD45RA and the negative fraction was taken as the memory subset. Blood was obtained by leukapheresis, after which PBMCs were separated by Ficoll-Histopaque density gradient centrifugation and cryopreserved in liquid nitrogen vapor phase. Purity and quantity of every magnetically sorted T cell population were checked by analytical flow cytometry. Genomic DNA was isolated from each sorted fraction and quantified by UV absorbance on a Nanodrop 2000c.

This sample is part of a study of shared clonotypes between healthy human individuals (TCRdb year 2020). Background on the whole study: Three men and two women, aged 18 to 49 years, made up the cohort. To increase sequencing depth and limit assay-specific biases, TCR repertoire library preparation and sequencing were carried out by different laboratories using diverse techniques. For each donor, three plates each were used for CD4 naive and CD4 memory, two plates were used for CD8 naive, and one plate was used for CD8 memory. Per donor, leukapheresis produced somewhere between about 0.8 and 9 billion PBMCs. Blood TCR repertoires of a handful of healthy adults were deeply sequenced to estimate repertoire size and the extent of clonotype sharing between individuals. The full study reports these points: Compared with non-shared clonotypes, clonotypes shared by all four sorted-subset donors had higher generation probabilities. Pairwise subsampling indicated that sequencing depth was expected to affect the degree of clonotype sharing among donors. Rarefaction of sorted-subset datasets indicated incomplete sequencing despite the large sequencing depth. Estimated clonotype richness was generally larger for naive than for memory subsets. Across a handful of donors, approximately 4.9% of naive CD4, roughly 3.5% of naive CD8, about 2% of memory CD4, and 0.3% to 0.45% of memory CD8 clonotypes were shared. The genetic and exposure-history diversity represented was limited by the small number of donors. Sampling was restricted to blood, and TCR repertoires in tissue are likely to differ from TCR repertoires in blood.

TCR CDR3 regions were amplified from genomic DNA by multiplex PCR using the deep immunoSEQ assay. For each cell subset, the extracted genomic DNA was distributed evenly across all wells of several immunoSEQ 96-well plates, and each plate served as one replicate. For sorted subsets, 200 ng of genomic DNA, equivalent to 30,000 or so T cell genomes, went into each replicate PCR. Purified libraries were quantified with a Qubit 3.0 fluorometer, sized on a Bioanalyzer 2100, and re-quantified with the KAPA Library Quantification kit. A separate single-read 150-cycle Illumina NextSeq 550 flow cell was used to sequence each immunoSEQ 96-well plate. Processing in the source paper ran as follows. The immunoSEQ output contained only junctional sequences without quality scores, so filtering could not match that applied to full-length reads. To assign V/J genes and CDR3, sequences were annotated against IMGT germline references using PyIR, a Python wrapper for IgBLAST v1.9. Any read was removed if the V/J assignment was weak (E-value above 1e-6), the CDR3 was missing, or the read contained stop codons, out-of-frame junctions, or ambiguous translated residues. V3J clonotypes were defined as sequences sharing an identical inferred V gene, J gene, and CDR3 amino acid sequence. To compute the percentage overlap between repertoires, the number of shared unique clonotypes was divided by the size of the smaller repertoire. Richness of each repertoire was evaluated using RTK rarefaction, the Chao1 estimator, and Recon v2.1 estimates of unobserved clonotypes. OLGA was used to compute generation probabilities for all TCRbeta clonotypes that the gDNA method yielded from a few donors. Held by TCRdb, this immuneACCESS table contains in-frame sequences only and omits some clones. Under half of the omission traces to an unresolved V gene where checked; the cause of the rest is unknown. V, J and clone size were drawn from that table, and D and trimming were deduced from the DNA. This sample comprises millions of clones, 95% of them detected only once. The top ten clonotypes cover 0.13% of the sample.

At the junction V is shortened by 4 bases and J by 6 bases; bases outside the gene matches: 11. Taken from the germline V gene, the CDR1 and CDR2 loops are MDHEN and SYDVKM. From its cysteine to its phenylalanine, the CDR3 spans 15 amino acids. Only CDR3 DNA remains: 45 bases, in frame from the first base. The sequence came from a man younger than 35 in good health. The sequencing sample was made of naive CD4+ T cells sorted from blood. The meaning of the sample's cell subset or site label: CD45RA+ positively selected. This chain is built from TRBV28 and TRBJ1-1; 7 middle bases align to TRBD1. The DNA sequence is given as TGTGCCAGCAGTTCCCAGACAGGGTTTGGGGCTGAAGCTTTCTTT. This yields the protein CASSSQTGFGAEAFF.